Below are 20 T cell receptor beta chains sequenced from a single sample in a study of blood T cell repertoires in COVID-19. Measured with immunoSEQ multiplex PCR; TCRdb has only the in-frame clones, and not every one. The sample records 200,000 or so clones, roughly 88% being singletons. The sample comprised peripheral blood. The receptors were gathered from a woman aged 40-49 years who had recovered from COVID-19.

The rearrangement uses TRBV5-1 and TRBJ2-3, with TRBD1 identical over 7 bases. The CDR3 totals 17 residues. V gave up 4 bases and J gave up 0 bases; unmatched junction bases: 11. Germline lookup yields CDR1 SGHRS and CDR2 YFSETQ. The CDR3 reads CASSHDLQGLSTDTQYF. CDR3 DNA: TGCGCCAGCAGCCATGACTTACAGGGGTTGAGCACAGATACGCAGTATTTT. Full variable domain (rest looked up from reference TRBV5-1 and TRBJ2-3): KAGVTQTPRYLIKTRGQQVTLSCSPISGHRSVSWYQQTPGQGLQFLFEYFSETQRNKGNFPGRFSGRQFSNSRSEMNVSTLELGDSALYLCASSHDLQGLSTDTQYFGPGTRLTVL.

V usage is TRBV24-1 and J usage is TRBJ1-1, with D perhaps matching TRBD1 (6 bases). Germline values: CDR1 KGHDR, CDR2 SFDVKD. V was shortened by 2 bases and J by 1 base, with 10 bases between the two germline ends. This CDR3 region has 15 residues. The CDR3 loop reads CATSDSTGQNTEAFF. In DNA form, the CDR3 reads TGTGCCACCAGTGATTCGACGGGACAGAACACTGAAGCTTTCTTT.

The rearrangement links TRBV5-1 to TRBJ1-6; 7 bases align to TRBD1. The V segment lost 6 bases and the J segment 7 bases; nucleotides outside the gene matches: 10. This CDR3 has 15 residues. CDR1 is SGHRS, CDR2 YFSETQ, per germline. Here the CDR3 DNA reads TGCGCCAGCACCACAGGGGCAGGTGGAAATTCACCCCTCCACTTT. Amino acids: CASTTGAGGNSPLHF.

This chain links TRBV30 with TRBJ2-7; perhaps TRBD2 as D (6 bases). This CDR3 spans 15 amino acids. Germline assignment: CDR1 GTSNPN and CDR2 SVGIG (reference sequence). Trimming left V 1 base short and J 4 bases short, with 17 bases between. The CDR3 is CAWSAGGEGSYEQYF. The CDR3 DNA is TGTGCCTGGAGTGCCGGGGGAGAGGGATCTTACGAGCAGTACTTC.

This clone was recorded once. This CDR3 is CASSQTSGGEQFF. CDR3 nucleotide sequence: TGTGCCAGCAGTCAGACCTCGGGGGGGGAGCAGTTCTTC. This chain links TRBV6-5 with TRBJ2-1; TRBD2 agrees at 8 bases. V lost 5 bases and J lost 10; bases outside the gene matches: 7. This CDR3 is built from 13 residues. Germline CDR1 MNHEY, CDR2 SVGAGI.

This clone was detected many times. The chain has TRBV7-9 and TRBJ1-1, with D uncertain. Trimming removed 1 base at V and 6 bases at J, with 9 bases between. Germline V gives CDR1 SEHNR, CDR2 FQNEAQ (reference sequence). The CDR3 is made up of 13 amino acids. The CDR3 sequence: CASSLGSAAEAFF. In nucleotides, the CDR3 is TGTGCCAGCAGCTTAGGTTCGGCGGCTGAAGCTTTCTTT.

This clone was picked up many times. CDR3 nucleotides: TGTGCCAGCAGGGATACAGGGAAGTACTACACCTTC. Encoded protein: CASRDTGKYYTF. The chain couples TRBV12-3 or TRBV12-4 to TRBJ1-2, with D perhaps TRBD1 (6 bases). Trimming removed 6 bases at V and 10 bases at J, with 15 bases between. The CDR3 has 12 amino acids.

The chain is built from TRBV18 and TRBJ2-5, with TRBD2 identical over 8 bases. V trimming: 1 base; J trimming: 1 base; junction bases outside the gene matches: 5. The germline V gene has CDR1 KGHSH and CDR2 LQKENI. CDR3 length: 16 residues. The CDR3: CASSPLAGTIQETQYF. The CDR3 DNA is TGTGCCAGCTCACCACTAGCGGGGACGATCCAAGAGACCCAGTACTTC.

The chain has TRBV5-1 and TRBJ2-3, with D possibly being TRBD2 (5 bases). This CDR3 contains 14 residues. The V end lost 2 bases, the J end lost 6 bases, and 13 bases lay between the germline ends. Germline loops: CDR1 SGHRS, CDR2 YFSETQ. The CDR3 loop reads CASSLLAHSDTQYF. The CDR3 coding sequence is TGCGCCAGCAGCTTATTAGCGCACTCTGATACGCAGTATTTT.

This clone occurred a few times. V gene TRBV27 combines with J gene TRBJ1-2; 9 nucleotides line up with TRBD1. J lost 4 bases, V lost 6 bases, and 9 bases had no gene match. CDR3 length: 15 residues. The germline V gene has CDR1 MNHEY and CDR2 SMNVEV (reference sequence). CDR3 nucleotide sequence: TGTGCCAGCAGATCCAACAGGGGGCTGGGCTATGGCTACACCTTC. It translates to CASRSNRGLGYGYTF.

The rearrangement joins TRBV3-1 (or the pseudogene TRBV3-2) to TRBJ2-7, with 9 bases identical to TRBD1. This CDR3 comprises 15 residues. Germline CDR1 and CDR2: LGHDT and YNNKEL (reference sequence). The ends lost 0 bases at V and 5 bases at J; junction bases unmatched: 5. CDR3 region: CASSQDWDRENEQYF. CDR3 in DNA: TGTGCCAGCAGCCAAGATTGGGACAGGGAGAACGAGCAGTACTTC.

The chain recombines TRBV11-3 with TRBJ2-1; D unresolved. V was pared by 0 bases and J by 6 bases, with 6 bases between. Germline CDR1 and CDR2: SGHNT and YENEEA. This CDR3 has 13 amino acids. The CDR3 reads CASSLEFSNEQFF. CDR3 in DNA: TGTGCCAGCAGCTTAGAGTTCTCCAATGAGCAGTTCTTC.

This sequence joins TRBV5-6 and TRBJ2-5, with TRBD1 matching 9 bases. Germline assignment: CDR1 SGHDT and CDR2 YYEEEE. Trimming took 4 bases from V and 2 from J; bases not matched to a gene: 9. The CDR3 contains 16 residues. The DNA of the CDR3 is TGTGCCAGCAGCAGCCCGGGACAGGGCACTCAAGAGACCCAGTACTTC. Translated, it gives CASSSPGQGTQETQYF.

The V gene is TRBV28, the J gene TRBJ2-5; 10 bases are shared with TRBD2. CDR3 length: 14 residues. CDR1 and CDR2 (germline): MDHEN, SYDVKM. The V and J ends lost 4 bases and 5 bases, in that order; junction bases with no gene match: 4. Written as DNA, the CDR3 is TGTGCCAGCAGTTCTAGCGGGAGTGGGGAGACCCAGTACTTC. It specifies CASSSSGSGETQYF. The whole variable domain, remainder taken from reference TRBV28 and TRBJ2-5, is DVKVTQSSRYLVKRTGEKVFLECVQDMDHENMFWYRQDPGLGLRLIYFSYDVKMKEKGDIPEGYSVSREKKERFSLILESASTNQTSMYLCASSSSGSGETQYFGPGTRLLVL.

The CDR3 bases are TGCAGCGTTGAAGAGCCAGGGTTGGGGGCTTTCTTT. Amino acid sequence: CSVEEPGLGAFF. The chain carries TRBV29-1 and TRBJ1-1, with D tentatively TRBD1 (5 bases). Germline assignment: CDR1 SQVTM and CDR2 ANQGSEA. Trimming left V 0 bases short and J 11 bases short, with 13 bases between. The CDR3 covers 12 residues. The complete variable domain, with remaining parts taken from reference TRBV29-1 and TRBJ1-1, reads SAVISQKPSRDICQRGTSLTIQCQVDSQVTMMFWYRQQPGQSLTLIATANQGSEATYESGFVIDKFPISRPNLTFSTLTVSNMSPEDSSIYLCSVEEPGLGAFFGQGTRLTVV.

The V call is TRBV28, the J call TRBJ1-1, with a possible D match to TRBD1 (5 bases). Per germline, CDR1 MDHEN and CDR2 SYDVKM. The CDR3 sequence is 14 residues long. V dropped 6 bases and J dropped 5 bases, with 16 bases sitting between them. CDR3 DNA sequence: TGTGCCAGCAGGGGGACTGTTTACCGGACTGAAGCTTTCTTT. The encoded protein is CASRGTVYRTEAFF.

V and J are TRBV18 and TRBJ2-4, with 9 bases fitting TRBD2. The V gene's germline CDR1 is KGHSH and CDR2 LQKENI. Trimming took 0 bases from V and 7 from J; bases not matched to a gene: 1. There are 14 residues in the CDR3. The CDR3 DNA sequence: TGTGCCAGCTCACCACCCGGGACTAGCAACATTCAGTACTTC. It encodes CASSPPGTSNIQYF.

This clone was recorded once. The chain has TRBV27 and TRBJ2-6; D remains unclear. CDR3 length: 13 residues. The V end was cut by 3 bases, the J end by 3 bases, with 3 bases between. The germline CDR1 and CDR2 sequences are MNHEY and SMNVEV (reference sequence). This CDR3 reads CASSFGGANVLTF. In nucleotides, the CDR3 is TGTGCCAGCAGTTTCGGTGGGGCCAACGTCCTGACTTTC.

V is TRBV4-2 and J is TRBJ2-5; D is perhaps TRBD1 (5 bases). V lost 0 bases to trimming and J lost 5 bases, with 7 bases between them. Germline values: CDR1 LGHNA, CDR2 YNFKEQ. The CDR3 loop spans 13 amino acids. CDR3 in DNA: TGTGCCAGCAGCCAAGATTCAGGGGAGACCCAGTACTTC. It yields the protein CASSQDSGETQYF.

This chain uses TRBV11-2 with TRBJ1-1; 8 bases align to TRBD1. CDR3 size: 16 residues. Germline-derived CDR1 and CDR2 are SGHAT and FQNNGV. Unmatched junction bases numbered 12, after V lost 5 bases and J lost 4 bases. CDR3 protein: CASSPRTGRSPTEAFF. The CDR3 bases are TGTGCCAGCAGCCCCCGGACAGGGAGATCCCCCACTGAAGCTTTCTTT.